This T cell receptor (beta chain) was captured in a study of control samples from healthy donors and cancer patients. The V gene end was trimmed by 5 bases and the J gene end by 4 bases; junction bases not matched to a gene: 7. The CDR3 extends over 15 amino acids. Germline loops: CDR1 SEHNR, CDR2 FQNEAQ (reference sequence). Assay used: immunoSEQ multiplex PCR; TCRdb lists only in-frame clones, some missing. The data hold roughly 86,000 clones, with about nine tenths observed a single time. This clone turned up a few times. This clonotype was sampled from a woman aged 18-29 years in good health. This rearrangement joins TRBV7-9 to TRBJ2-2, with 7 bases lining up with TRBD1. The sequenced sample consisted of blood. The CDR3 DNA reads TGTGCCAGCAGCCATTCGACAGGGCTCACCGGGGAGCTGTTTTTT. Amino acids: CASSHSTGLTGELFF.